The 22 T cell receptor beta chains below all came from one sample that was sequenced in a study of T cell repertoires in cytomegalovirus infection. TCRdb reprocessed the reads with MiXCR, giving one entry per CDR3 protein. Among around 770,000 distinct CDR3 sequences listed, almost 30% were seen once. Their antigens are not known. The sample consisted of cultured CD8+ T cells from PBMCs, taken from culture after CMV antigen stimulation. These TCRs come from a human donor in good health (CMV status not recorded). Some clones in this sample may be carry-over from other donors' samples.

This chain joins TRBV20-1 and TRBJ2-1, with D perhaps TRBD2 (5 bases). Trimming shortened V by 6 bases and J by 5 bases, and 17 bases separated the two germline ends. This CDR3 comprises 14 residues. The germline V gene has CDR1 DFQATT and CDR2 SNEGSKA (reference sequence). The CDR3 DNA reads as TGCAGTGCGAGGCTAGCCCGCTACCACAATGAGCAGTTCTTC. The encoded protein is CSARLARYHNEQFF.

This clonotype was observed at least ten times. This rearrangement joins TRBV12-3 or TRBV12-4 to TRBJ2-7; TRBD2 agrees at 11 bases. The CDR3 loop spans 16 amino acids. V trimming: 3 bases; J trimming: 3 bases; junction bases outside the gene matches: 7. The CDR3 region is CASSFSSGLAVYEQYF. The CDR3 DNA reads as TGTGCCAGCAGTTTTTCGTCGGGACTAGCGGTCTACGAGCAGTACTTC.

This chain joins TRBV6-2 or TRBV6-3 and TRBJ2-1; D unresolved. V was cut by 5 bases and J by 8 bases, with 19 bases left in between. The CDR3 is 15 amino acids. Germline assignment: CDR1 MNHEY and CDR2 SVGEGT. CDR3 protein: CASSRERLTEDEQFF. The CDR3 DNA reads as TGTGCCAGCAGTCGAGAGCGCCTCACAGAGGATGAGCAGTTCTTC.

This chain joins TRBV20-1 and TRBJ1-5; 7 bases fit TRBD1. J was trimmed by 0 bases and V by 3 bases; bases with no gene match: 5. This CDR3 comprises 15 residues. Germline V gene data show CDR1 as DFQATT and CDR2 as SNEGSKA (reference sequence). The DNA for the CDR3 is TGCAGTGCTAGGAACAGGGGCTATAGCAATCAGCCCCAGCATTTT. Its translation is CSARNRGYSNQPQHF.

V and J are TRBV7-9 and TRBJ1-2; TRBD1 matches at 8 bases. CDR1 is SEHNR and CDR2 is FQNEAQ in the germline V gene (reference sequence). The CDR3 loop spans 19 amino acids. J was trimmed by 3 bases and V by 6 bases; bases with no gene match: 21. The CDR3 spells CASSSAGSGQGLRYYGYTF. The CDR3 region has the DNA TGTGCCAGCAGTTCAGCCGGGAGCGGACAGGGTCTTCGTTACTATGGCTACACCTTC.

This clonotype was recorded a few times. The V gene is TRBV7-9, the J gene TRBJ2-7, with 12 bases fitting TRBD1. The V segment lost 10 bases and the J segment 5 bases; nucleotides outside the gene matches: 12. CDR3 length equals 15 residues. Germline CDR1 reads SEHNR; CDR2 reads FQNEAQ (reference sequence). CDR3 DNA sequence: TGTGCCACCCGCAGCCCGGGACAGGGGGCCAACGAGCAGTACGTC. It codes for CATRSPGQGANEQYV.

This clonotype showed up just a few times. V is TRBV4-1 and J is TRBJ2-1; D gene uncertain. The CDR3 loop spans 13 amino acids. V lost 5 bases, J lost 5 bases, and 10 bases lay in between. Germline CDR1 and CDR2: MGHRA and YSYEKL. The CDR3 reads CASSANLDNEQFF. The DNA of the CDR3 is TGCGCCAGCAGCGCGAATTTGGACAATGAGCAGTTCTTC.

The V and J genes are TRBV19 and TRBJ1-2, with D perhaps matching TRBD1 (5 bases). V lost 4 bases to trimming and J lost 6 bases, with 15 bases between them. The CDR3 has 14 amino acids. CDR1 is LNHDA, CDR2 SQIVND, per germline (reference sequence). CDR3 amino acids: CASSTKQGRDGYTF. In DNA, the CDR3 is TGTGCCAGTAGTACAAAGCAGGGAAGGGATGGCTACACCTTC.

This clonotype was seen only a few times. The chain recombines TRBV12-3 or TRBV12-4 with TRBJ2-1; 8 bases agree with TRBD1. Trimming removed 3 bases from V and 4 bases from J; junction bases left unmatched: 8. The CDR3 is 16 amino acids. The CDR3 region is CASSFWTGKEYNEQFF. The CDR3 bases are TGTGCCAGCAGTTTCTGGACAGGGAAAGAATACAATGAGCAGTTCTTC.

This clonotype was found a few times. The chain couples TRBV12-3 or TRBV12-4 to TRBJ1-2; weak D call: TRBD1 (5 bases). V shed 8 bases and J shed 3 bases, with 22 bases lying between them. The CDR3 has 16 amino acids. CDR3 protein: CASGTSTAKVDYGYTF. CDR3 nucleotides: TGTGCCAGCGGAACCTCGACAGCCAAGGTGGACTATGGCTACACCTTC.

This sequence joins TRBV9 and TRBJ2-7; TRBD1 agrees at 7 bases. Losses at the gene ends were 4 bases for V and 7 bases for J; bases not matched to a gene: 8. This CDR3 is built from 13 residues. Germline values: CDR1 SGDLS, CDR2 YYNGEE. The CDR3 nucleotides read TGTGCCAGCAGCTCCGGGACAGTCGGGGAGCAGTACGTC. This encodes CASSSGTVGEQYV.

The sample holds many counts of this clonotype. This chain connects TRBV12-3 or TRBV12-4 to TRBJ2-1, with D perhaps matching TRBD1 or TRBD2 (5 bases each). CDR3 length equals 13 residues. V lost 8 bases, J lost 4 bases, and 12 bases lay in between. The DNA of the CDR3 is TGTGCCAGCCGGGACGGCCTTTACAATGAGCAGTTCTTC. Translation: CASRDGLYNEQFF.

Notes on this clonotype: Being one base from a much bigger clone, this may be a read error. V is TRBV4-1 and J is TRBJ1-1; D gene unclear. Deletions cut 3 bases from V and 1 base from J, with 9 bases between. The V gene's germline CDR1 is MGHRA and CDR2 YSYEKL. CDR3 length equals 14 residues. CDR3 DNA: TGCGCCAGCAGCCAGTGTTTCGGGAACACTGAAGCTTTCTTT. Protein: CASSQCFGNTEAFF.

V gene TRBV5-4 combines with J gene TRBJ1-2, with 8 bases identical to TRBD1. The CDR3 runs 15 residues. Losses at the gene ends were 4 bases for V and 1 base for J; bases not matched to a gene: 6. Looked up from germline, CDR1 is SGHNT and CDR2 is YYREEE (reference sequence). In nucleotides, the CDR3 is TGTGCCAGCAGCCCGGGACAGGTAGTTAACTATGGCTACACCTTC. It encodes CASSPGQVVNYGYTF. Filled out from reference TRBV5-4 and TRBJ1-2, the complete variable domain reads ETGVTQSPTHLIKTRGQQVTLRCSSQSGHNTVSWYQQALGQGPQFIFQYYREEENGRGNFPPRFSGLQFPNYSSELNVNALELDDSALYLCASSPGQVVNYGYTFGSGTRLTVV.

The chain employs TRBV19 and TRBJ2-1; a weak D match, TRBD1 (5 bases). The CDR3 is 16 amino acids. Per the germline V gene, CDR1 is LNHDA and CDR2 is SQIVND (reference sequence). The ends were cut back, 0 bases at V and 0 bases at J, with 9 bases in the middle. The CDR3 bases are TGTGCCAGTAGTATAGAGGGGCAGGTCTCCTACAATGAGCAGTTCTTC. Translated: CASSIEGQVSYNEQFF.

The chain carries TRBV28 and TRBJ2-5, with 14 bases aligning to TRBD2. Germline V gene lookup returns CDR1 MDHEN and CDR2 SYDVKM. Trimming took 7 bases from V and 3 from J; bases not matched to a gene: 19. The CDR3 sequence is 20 residues long. The CDR3 bases are TGTGCCAGCAACCACCCTTTATACGGGACTAGCGGGGGAGATGAAGAGACCCAGTACTTC. Translated, it gives CASNHPLYGTSGGDEETQYF. Based on the CDR3 plus reference TRBV28 and TRBJ2-5, the full variable domain is DVKVTQSSRYLVKRTGEKVFLECVQDMDHENMFWYRQDPGLGLRLIYFSYDVKMKEKGDIPEGYSVSREKKERFSLILESASTNQTSMYLCASNHPLYGTSGGDEETQYFGPGTRLLVL.

There are many counts of this clonotype. The genes are TRBV7-8 and TRBJ2-3; possibly TRBD2 for D (7 bases). In germline, CDR1 is SGHVS, CDR2 FQNEAQ. The CDR3 is 17 amino acids. Trimming removed 5 bases from V and 4 bases from J, with 22 bases in between. The CDR3 DNA is TGTGCCAGCAGCACCAACTGGGCGGGGGCTGTCGCAGATACGCAGTATTTT. Translating it yields CASSTNWAGAVADTQYF.

This sequence joins TRBV27 and TRBJ1-4; D remains unclear. Germline V gene sequence: CDR1 MNHEY, CDR2 SMNVEV (reference sequence). Deletions cut 3 bases from V and 16 bases from J, with 12 bases between. The CDR3 totals 11 residues. In DNA, the CDR3 is TGTGCCAGCAGTTTGGGAGTCGTCGGGTTTTTT. It specifies CASSLGVVGFF.

Concerning this clonotype itself: This could be a read error, since a much larger clone is one nucleotide away. The CDR3 sequence: CASREGNTGELFF. The CDR3 DNA reads as TGTGCCAGCAGGGAGGGGAACACCGGGGAGCTGTTTTTT. The chain carries TRBV7-4 and TRBJ2-2, with D possibly TRBD2 on 6 matching bases. V lost 6 bases and J 1 base, leaving 6 bases between the germline ends. Germline V lookup: CDR1 SGHVT, CDR2 SQSDAQ. This CDR3 comprises 13 residues.

This clonotype was counted at least ten times. This chain links TRBV14 with TRBJ2-5; 13 bases agree with TRBD2. Trimming took 3 bases from V and 5 from J; bases not matched to a gene: 6. The germline CDR1 and CDR2 sequences are SGHDN and FVKESK. The CDR3 sequence is 16 residues long. The CDR3, as DNA: TGTGCCAGCAGCCATTGGACTAGCGGGAGAAGGGAGACCCAGTACTTC. Its protein product is CASSHWTSGRRETQYF.

This chain uses TRBV27 with TRBJ1-2, with D hard to call. V was shortened by 6 bases and J by 6 bases, with 14 bases between the two germline ends. CDR1 is MNHEY and CDR2 is SMNVEV in the germline V gene (reference sequence). The CDR3 is 13 residues long. The CDR3 DNA reads TGTGCCAGCAGGCGCCCAGGACTCGATGGCTACACCTTC. As protein: CASRRPGLDGYTF.

The genes are TRBV3-1 and TRBJ1-4, with 7 bases identical to TRBD1. This CDR3 has 16 residues. Per the germline V gene, CDR1 is LGHDT and CDR2 is YNNKEL (reference sequence). J was trimmed by 4 bases and V by 4 bases; bases with no gene match: 9. The CDR3 sequence: CASSPGETGFNEKLFF. CDR3 DNA sequence: TGTGCCAGCAGCCCAGGAGAGACAGGGTTTAATGAAAAACTGTTTTTT.